This TCR beta chain was observed in a study of monozygotic twins with inflammatory bowel disease. Findings and limits, study-wide: Sharing of clonotypes with others was lower in IBD patients than in healthy twins, and this was especially so with disease activity. Using the inverse Simpson index, IBD patients had lower TCRbeta diversity than healthy co-twins.

The CDR3 runs 15 residues. Germline CDR1 and CDR2: MNHEY and SVGEGT. Each UMI, carrying a 6-nucleotide sample barcode, came from template switching. TCRdb re-called the 5' RACE reads and catalogs CDR3 proteins one per entry, DNA excluded. The sample totals just over 300,000 distinct CDR3 sequences. Regarding this clonotype: Antigen specificity is unknown.

Sequenced sample: blood. This sequence originates from a human donor with ulcerative colitis or Crohn's disease, or a healthy co-twin of an affected twin (not recorded which). The chain uses TRBV6-2 or TRBV6-3 and TRBJ2-2; TCRdb reports TRBD1, a call that lacks DNA to check it against. The CDR3 region is CASSYGRAAGGELFF.